Sequencing of this T cell receptor (beta chain) was carried out in a study of blood T cell repertoires in COVID-19. The method was immunoSEQ multiplex PCR; TCRdb's version includes in-frame clones alone and lacks a portion of them. The table includes under 400,000 clones, 90% detected once. About this clone: Other DNA sequences from this sample encode an identical CDR3 as well.

With 6 bases clipped from V and 3 bases from J, the junction kept 8 bases outside the gene matches. The CDR3 consists of 15 residues. Germline loops: CDR1 LNHDA, CDR2 SQIVND (reference sequence). The chain combines TRBV19 with TRBJ2-1; 7 bases are shared with TRBD2. The receptor's source is a woman aged 25 to 45 with COVID-19, enrolled during active disease. The sequenced sample consisted of peripheral blood. In DNA, the CDR3 is TGTGCCAGTAGCCGAGGGCTAGCGGTCTACAATGAGCAGTTCTTC. This codes for CASSRGLAVYNEQFF.